This T cell receptor beta chain was recorded in a study of cytomegalovirus exposure and HLA in healthy donors. Whole-study results and caveats: The study put under 200 TCR beta chains on its list as cytomegalovirus-associated. The authors later linked a missense DCLRE1C variant to TCR beta V- and J-gene trimming. Reportedly, diagnosis of cytomegalovirus status by the classifier showed high specificity and sensitivity.

V was pared by 11 bases and J by 0 bases, with 2 bases of the junction left unmatched. The CDR3 is made up of 13 amino acids. Germline V gene data show CDR1 as SGHAT and CDR2 as FQNNGV. For this clone: Antigen specificity is unknown.

It was healthy bone marrow donors who served as donors. 60 Vbeta and 13 Jbeta primers were used in PCR. This table comes from immunoSEQ multiplex PCR, and its TCRdb copy is limited to in-frame clones, with some not included. Of about 140,000 clones in the sample, about four fifths were seen once. Sequencing used PBMCs. The gene calls are TRBV11-2 and TRBJ1-1; 11 nucleotides align to TRBD1. The TCR sequence derives from a male donor in good health and CMV-seropositive. CDR3 in amino acids: CASDRGLNTEAFF. The CDR3, as DNA: TGTGCCTCGGACAGGGGGCTGAACACTGAAGCTTTCTTT. Full variable domain (missing parts from reference TRBV11-2 and TRBJ1-1): EAGVAQSPRYKIIEKRQSVAFWCNPISGHATLYWYQQILGQGPKLLIQFQNNGVVDDSQLPKDRFSAERLKGVDSTLKIQPAKLEDSAVYLCASDRGLNTEAFFGQGTRLTVV.